Listed below are T cell receptor beta chains from one sample, sequenced in a study of blood T cell repertoires in COVID-19. TCRdb keeps only in-frame clones here, not all; method: immunoSEQ multiplex PCR. The profile shows 70,000 to 90,000 clones, roughly 85% of them singletons. Source material: peripheral blood. The receptor set was obtained from a man between 45 and 60 years old with COVID-19, enrolled during active disease. Both conserved end residues are part of each CDR3. A D gene is named only where the DNA matches it firmly. Not every row has a clone size; where given, it reads once, few, many or a size class.

TRBJ2-6 | NA | TRBV30 | TRBD2 | TGTGCCTGGAGTGCTAGCGGGAGCCCTGGGGCCAACGTCCTGACTTTC | CAWSASGSPGANVLTF
TRBJ2-1 | NA | TRBV21-1 | NA | TGTGCCAGCAGTCGGCGGACAACTCCGGGACAGCACAATGAGCAGTTCTTC | CASSRRTTPGQHNEQFF
TRBJ2-1 | NA | TRBV19 | TRBD1 | TGTGCCAGTGGAGGGCCGGGACAGGGGTTCGGTGAGCAGTTCTTC | CASGGPGQGFGEQFF
TRBJ1-4 | NA | TRBV18 | TRBD1 | TGTGCCAGCTCACCCCCCCCGGGACAGGGGAAAAAACTGTTTTTT | CASSPPPGQGKKLFF
TRBJ2-7 | NA | TRBV4-2 | NA | TGTGCCAGCAGCCAAGATGTTTACGGCGAGCAGTACTTC | CASSQDVYGEQYF
TRBJ1-2 | NA | TRBV5-4 | TRBD1 | TGTGCCAGCAGCTTGGGCGGGACAGGGTTCGGCTACACCTTC | CASSLGGTGFGYTF
TRBJ2-5 | NA | TRBV18 | NA | TGTGCCAGCTCACCACCTGAGCTAGAGACCCAGTACTTC | CASSPPELETQYF
TRBJ2-4 | NA | TRBV5-4 | TRBD2 | TGTGCCAGCAGCGCGCGGGCGGGAGGCCCGGCGCAAAACATTCAGTACTTC | CASSARAGGPAQNIQYF
TRBJ1-1 | few | TRBV2 | NA | TGTGCCAGCAGCCGGCAGGGCCAAGGAGCTTTCTTT | CASSRQGQGAFF
TRBJ2-7 | few | TRBV19 | NA | TGTGCCAGTAGCATCCCGTCACAGGGAGGGTTGGAGCAGTACTTC | CASSIPSQGGLEQYF
TRBJ2-5 | few | TRBV14 | TRBD2 | TGTGCCAGCAGCCCCCCAGGGACTAGCGGGGGCGAGACCCAGTACTTC | CASSPPGTSGGETQYF
TRBJ2-1 | few | TRBV4-1 | NA | TGCGCCAGCAGCCAATGGGCGACAGGTTCCTACAATGAGCAGTTCTTC | CASSQWATGSYNEQFF
TRBJ2-7 | NA | TRBV20-1 | TRBD2 | TGCAGTGCTAGTATGGGAGCGGGAGAAAGCTACGAGCAGTACTTC | CSASMGAGESYEQYF
TRBJ1-1 | NA | TRBV10-3 | NA | TGTGCCATCAGGAGAGACGGGGAACGCACTGAAGCTTTCTTT | CAIRRDGERTEAFF
TRBJ2-1 | NA | TRBV7-6 | TRBD1 | TGTGCCAGCAGCCTCGGACAGGGTAGCTTATTGAATGAGCAGTTCTTC | CASSLGQGSLLNEQFF
TRBJ2-3 | NA | TRBV5-1 | TRBD2 | TGCGCCAGCAGCTTTAGCGGGGTAGTAGATACGCAGTATTTT | CASSFSGVVDTQYF
TRBJ1-2 | few | TRBV15 | TRBD1 | TGTGCCACCAGCAGGGACAGGGTAGCCTATGGCTACACCTTC | CATSRDRVAYGYTF
TRBJ1-2 | NA | TRBV20-1 | NA | TGCAGTGCTAGAGATCTCTATGGCTACACCTTC | CSARDLYGYTF
TRBJ1-5 | NA | TRBV6-1 | TRBD1 | TGTGCCAGCAGTGAGAACAGGGGGAGCAATCAGCCCCAGCATTTT | CASSENRGSNQPQHF
TRBJ2-4 | NA | TRBV6-2/TRBV6-3 | TRBD1 | TGTGCCAGCAGCCCCTCCGGGACAGGGGGAGCCAAAAACATTCAGTACTTC | CASSPSGTGGAKNIQYF
TRBJ2-3 | NA | TRBV5-1 | TRBD2 | TGCGCCAGCAGCTTATCAGCGGGATTGGATACGCAGTATTTT | CASSLSAGLDTQYF
TRBJ1-2 | NA | TRBV18 | NA | TGTGCCAGCTCATTGGACAGCGTAGGAGGCTACACCTTC | CASSLDSVGGYTF
TRBJ1-2 | NA | TRBV5-4 | NA | TGTGCCAGCAGCTTTGGATCGGCAGGGAGGAACTATGGCTACACCTTC | CASSFGSAGRNYGYTF
TRBJ1-4 | NA | TRBV5-8 | TRBD1 | TGTGCCAGCAGCCGGGACAGGGCGGGGGAAAAACTGTTTTTT | CASSRDRAGEKLFF
TRBJ1-1 | once | TRBV28 | NA | TGTGCCAGCAGAGAAACAGGTGAAGCTTTCTTT | CASRETGEAFF
TRBJ2-3 | once | TRBV6-2/TRBV6-3 | TRBD1 | TGTGCCAGCAGTCCGGTGACAGGGGGGGCGAATACGCAGTATTTT | CASSPVTGGANTQYF
TRBJ1-5 | NA | TRBV18 | TRBD1 | TGTGCCAGCTCGCATACAGGGGGGAATCAGCCCCAGCATTTT | CASSHTGGNQPQHF
TRBJ2-1 | few | TRBV4-1 | NA | TGCGCCAGCAGCCAAGTTGGCGGGGAGAATGAGCAGTTCTTC | CASSQVGGENEQFF
TRBJ1-4 | NA | TRBV7-9 | NA | TGTGCCAGCAGCGCGGGGTTTGGGGGTGGTGAAAAACTGTTTTTT | CASSAGFGGGEKLFF
TRBJ2-7 | few | TRBV7-2 | NA | TGTGCCAGCAGCTTCGGAGGGGAGGCCTACGAGCAGTACTTC | CASSFGGEAYEQYF
TRBJ2-1 | NA | TRBV11-3 | TRBD2 | TGTGCCAGCAGCTTAGCGGGAGGGCCTATTGAGCAGTTCTTC | CASSLAGGPIEQFF
TRBJ1-2 | NA | TRBV18 | NA | TGTGCCAGCTCACCAGACAGAAACTATGGCTACACCTTC | CASSPDRNYGYTF
TRBJ1-1 | NA | TRBV7-3 | NA | TGTGCCAGCAGCCAAGTTCCAGGGAAAAGAACTGAAGCTTTCTTT | CASSQVPGKRTEAFF
TRBJ1-5 | NA | TRBV21-1 | NA | TGTGCCAGCAGCAAACCCGTGGACAGATGCAATCAGCCCCAGCATTTT | CASSKPVDRCNQPQHF
TRBJ2-2 | NA | TRBV3-1/TRBV3-2 | NA | TGTGCCAGCAGCCCATATTTTAGCGGGAACACCGGGGAGCTGTTTTTT | CASSPYFSGNTGELFF
TRBJ1-6 | NA | TRBV9 | TRBD1 | TGTGCCAGCAGCGTCGGACAGGGTCAATCACCCCTCCACTTT | CASSVGQGQSPLHF
TRBJ2-7 | once | TRBV11-1 | TRBD1 | TGTGCCAGCAGTCGACAGGGGGCTTCTTACGAGCAGTACTTC | CASSRQGASYEQYF
TRBJ1-4 | NA | TRBV6-6 | TRBD1 | TGTGCCAGCAGTTACACAGGGGACCTCAATGAAAAACTGTTTTTT | CASSYTGDLNEKLFF
TRBJ1-2 | NA | TRBV6-1 | TRBD1 | TGTGCCAGCAGTGAAAGGGGGCGGTCCTATGGCTACACCTTC | CASSERGRSYGYTF
TRBJ2-5 | NA | TRBV7-2 | NA | TGTGCCAGCAGCTTAGTTCCGGGGGTAGAGACCCAGTACTTC | CASSLVPGVETQYF
TRBJ1-4 | NA | TRBV5-8 | NA | TGTGCCAGCAGCTTGTCGCGGACAGAGAATGAAAAACTGTTTTTT | CASSLSRTENEKLFF
TRBJ2-1 | NA | TRBV6-2/TRBV6-3 | NA | TGTGCCAGCAGTCCCGGAGGGCAGAGGACTTACAATGAGCAGTTCTTC | CASSPGGQRTYNEQFF
TRBJ1-4 | NA | TRBV28 | NA | TGTGCCAGCCGCAGTAATGAAAAACTGTTTTTT | CASRSNEKLFF